This is a list of T cell receptor beta chains from one sample in a study of technical replicates of blood from a few donors. Measured with immunoSEQ multiplex PCR; TCRdb has only the in-frame clones, and not every one. This sample has approximately 64,000 clones, with about 90% found just once. Sequenced input: PBMCs. The receptors come from a human donor in good health. Some clones in this sample may be carry-over from other donors' samples. The CDR3 runs from the conserved cysteine through the conserved F or W. A D gene is named only where the DNA matches it firmly. Clone size, where shown, is once, few, many, or a class for clones that have expanded.

v_gene: TRBV5-1; d_gene: TRBD1; j_gene: TRBJ1-2; abundance: -; CDR3aa: CASSPGTGFNYGYTF; CDR3nt: TGCGCCAGCAGCCCCGGGACAGGGTTTAACTATGGCTACACCTTC
v_gene: TRBV6-1; d_gene: TRBD1; j_gene: TRBJ1-2; abundance: -; CDR3aa: CASSEAGAGGSGDTF; CDR3nt: TGTGCCAGCAGTGAAGCGGGAGCAGGGGGCTCAGGAGACACCTTC
v_gene: TRBV5-5; d_gene: TRBD1; j_gene: TRBJ2-7; abundance: -; CDR3aa: CASSLGGQGLYEQYF; CDR3nt: TGTGCCAGCAGCTTGGGCGGACAGGGTCTCTACGAGCAGTACTTC
v_gene: TRBV5-1; d_gene: TRBD1; j_gene: TRBJ1-2; abundance: -; CDR3aa: CASSQTGGNGYTF; CDR3nt: TGCGCCAGCAGCCAGACAGGGGGCAATGGCTACACCTTC
v_gene: TRBV7-9; d_gene: -; j_gene: TRBJ2-7; abundance: -; CDR3aa: CASSPGGGRAYEQYF; CDR3nt: TGTGCCAGCAGCCCAGGGGGCGGGAGGGCCTACGAGCAGTACTTC
v_gene: TRBV10-1; d_gene: TRBD1; j_gene: TRBJ2-7; abundance: -; CDR3aa: CASRRQGAPLDEQYF; CDR3nt: TGCGCCAGCAGGAGACAGGGGGCTCCTTTGGACGAGCAGTACTTC
v_gene: TRBV4-3; d_gene: -; j_gene: TRBJ2-3; abundance: -; CDR3aa: CASSQALSSGADTQYF; CDR3nt: TGCGCCAGCAGCCAAGCTTTATCTTCGGGGGCAGATACGCAGTATTTT
v_gene: TRBV13; d_gene: TRBD2; j_gene: TRBJ2-7; abundance: once; CDR3aa: CASSTIAGGRSYEQYF; CDR3nt: TGTGCCAGCAGCACAATAGCGGGAGGACGGTCCTACGAGCAGTACTTC
v_gene: TRBV23-1; d_gene: TRBD1; j_gene: TRBJ1-2; abundance: -; CDR3aa: CAVQGALDYGYTF; CDR3nt: TGCGCCGTACAGGGGGCGTTAGACTATGGCTACACCTTC
v_gene: TRBV11-3; d_gene: TRBD2; j_gene: TRBJ2-1; abundance: -; CDR3aa: CASSLSGANEQFF; CDR3nt: TGTGCCAGCAGCCTTAGCGGGGCCAATGAGCAGTTCTTC
v_gene: TRBV7-6; d_gene: TRBD2; j_gene: TRBJ2-1; abundance: -; CDR3aa: CASSLDVAGGYNEQFF; CDR3nt: TGTGCCAGCAGCTTAGATGTAGCGGGGGGATACAATGAGCAGTTCTTC
v_gene: TRBV29-1; d_gene: TRBD2; j_gene: TRBJ2-7; abundance: -; CDR3aa: CSVALAGYNEQYF; CDR3nt: TGCAGCGTTGCACTAGCGGGGTATAACGAGCAGTACTTC
v_gene: TRBV10-3; d_gene: TRBD1; j_gene: TRBJ1-1; abundance: -; CDR3aa: CAISPGQGSGGTEAFF; CDR3nt: TGTGCCATCAGCCCGGGACAGGGGAGTGGCGGCACTGAAGCTTTCTTT
v_gene: TRBV4-2; d_gene: TRBD2; j_gene: TRBJ2-1; abundance: -; CDR3aa: CASSRSWPSGSAGEQFF; CDR3nt: TGTGCCAGCAGCCGAAGTTGGCCTAGCGGGAGTGCTGGTGAGCAGTTCTTC
v_gene: TRBV6-5; d_gene: -; j_gene: TRBJ1-1; abundance: -; CDR3aa: CASSYHPVASEAFF; CDR3nt: TGTGCCAGCAGTTACCATCCCGTGGCTAGTGAAGCTTTCTTT
v_gene: TRBV6-5; d_gene: -; j_gene: TRBJ2-7; abundance: -; CDR3aa: CASSTPQAGQYF; CDR3nt: TGTGCCAGCAGTACCCCTCAGGCGGGGCAGTACTTC
v_gene: TRBV7-8; d_gene: -; j_gene: TRBJ2-3; abundance: -; CDR3aa: CASSLGPRGDTQYF; CDR3nt: TGTGCCAGCAGCCTCGGGCCTCGGGGAGATACGCAGTATTTT
v_gene: TRBV5-1; d_gene: TRBD1; j_gene: TRBJ2-7; abundance: -; CDR3aa: CASSLADQTGAYEQYF; CDR3nt: TGCGCCAGCAGCTTGGCTGACCAGACAGGGGCCTACGAGCAGTACTTC
v_gene: TRBV19; d_gene: -; j_gene: TRBJ1-2; abundance: -; CDR3aa: CASSMTDTYSYGYTF; CDR3nt: TGTGCCAGTAGTATGACGGACACATACTCCTATGGCTACACCTTC
v_gene: TRBV9; d_gene: -; j_gene: TRBJ1-1; abundance: -; CDR3aa: CASSGGGTNTEAFF; CDR3nt: TGTGCCAGCAGCGGGGGGGGAACGAACACTGAAGCTTTCTTT